This T cell receptor beta chain was recorded in a study of T cells expressing NK-cell markers. For the study at large: The study drew TCR beta repertoires from sorted CD3+CD56+NKG2C+, CD3+CD56+NKG2C- and CD3+CD56-NKG2C+ T cells.

This CDR3 is 15 amino acids long. The TCR beta cDNA came from 5'RACE template switching with UMIs. TCRdb reprocessed the 5' RACE reads, keeping one entry per CDR3 protein, no DNA. The sample table includes under 200,000 distinct CDR3 sequences. The study's findings and limits: Similarly, these clonotypes led the CD3+CD56-NKG2C+ fraction as well in several donors. Each of 5 to 7 donors carried dominant NKG2C+ clonotypes accounting for roughly 1.0-8% of CD8+ T cells.

About this clonotype itself: The antigen is unknown.

Specimen: blood T cells: a sorted CD56 or NKG2C T cell subset, CD4+ or CD8+ T cells, or bulk PBMC T cells (not recorded which). This receptor was identified in a woman aged 18-70 years in good health. The genes are TRBV12-3 or TRBV12-4 and TRBJ1-2. The CDR3: CASSLAPGFGDGYTF.